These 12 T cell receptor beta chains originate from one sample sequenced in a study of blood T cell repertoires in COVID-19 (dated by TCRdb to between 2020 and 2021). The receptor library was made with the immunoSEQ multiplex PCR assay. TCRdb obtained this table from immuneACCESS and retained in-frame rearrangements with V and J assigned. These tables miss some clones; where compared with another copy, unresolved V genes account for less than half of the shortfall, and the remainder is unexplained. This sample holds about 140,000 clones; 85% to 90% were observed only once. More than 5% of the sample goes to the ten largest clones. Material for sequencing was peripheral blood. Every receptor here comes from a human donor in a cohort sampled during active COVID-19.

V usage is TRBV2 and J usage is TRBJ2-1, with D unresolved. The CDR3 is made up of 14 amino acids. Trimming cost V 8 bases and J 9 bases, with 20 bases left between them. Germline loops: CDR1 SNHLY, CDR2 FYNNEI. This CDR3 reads CASLPPPGVSEQFF. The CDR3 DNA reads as TGTGCCAGCCTCCCCCCACCCGGAGTCAGTGAGCAGTTCTTC.

The CDR3 DNA sequence: TGTGCCAGCTGGAGTTATAACTATGGCTACACCTTC. It encodes CASWSYNYGYTF. The V and J genes are TRBV11-2 and TRBJ1-2; D not resolved. Germline assignment: CDR1 SGHAT and CDR2 FQNNGV. V was cut by 8 bases and J by 1 base, with 8 bases left in between. CDR3 length: 12 residues. The whole variable domain, filled in from reference TRBV11-2 and TRBJ1-2, reads EAGVAQSPRYKIIEKRQSVAFWCNPISGHATLYWYQQILGQGPKLLIQFQNNGVVDDSQLPKDRFSAERLKGVDSTLKIQPAKLEDSAVYLCASWSYNYGYTFGSGTRLTVV.

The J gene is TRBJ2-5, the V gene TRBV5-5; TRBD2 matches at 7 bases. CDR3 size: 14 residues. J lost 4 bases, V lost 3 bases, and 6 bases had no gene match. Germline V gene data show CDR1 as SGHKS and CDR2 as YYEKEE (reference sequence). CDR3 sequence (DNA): TGTGCCAGCAGCTCCAGCGGGGAGGGAGAGACCCAGTACTTC. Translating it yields CASSSSGEGETQYF. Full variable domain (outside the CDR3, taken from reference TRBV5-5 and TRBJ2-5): DAGVTQSPTHLIKTRGQQVTLRCSPISGHKSVSWYQQVLGQGPQFIFQYYEKEERGRGNFPDRFSARQFPNYSSELNVNALLLGDSALYLCASSSSGEGETQYFGPGTRLLVL.

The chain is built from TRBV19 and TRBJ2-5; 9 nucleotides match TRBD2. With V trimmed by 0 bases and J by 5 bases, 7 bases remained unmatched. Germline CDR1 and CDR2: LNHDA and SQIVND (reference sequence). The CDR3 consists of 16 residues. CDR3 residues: CASSIDLLREGETQYF. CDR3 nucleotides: TGTGCCAGTAGTATAGATCTATTGCGGGAGGGCGAGACCCAGTACTTC.

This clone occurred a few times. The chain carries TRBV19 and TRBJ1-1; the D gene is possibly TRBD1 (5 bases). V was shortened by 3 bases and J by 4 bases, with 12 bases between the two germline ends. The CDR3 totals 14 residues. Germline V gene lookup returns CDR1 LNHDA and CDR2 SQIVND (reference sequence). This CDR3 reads CASSIKVTGTEAFF. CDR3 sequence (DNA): TGTGCCAGTAGTATTAAGGTTACAGGCACTGAAGCTTTCTTT.

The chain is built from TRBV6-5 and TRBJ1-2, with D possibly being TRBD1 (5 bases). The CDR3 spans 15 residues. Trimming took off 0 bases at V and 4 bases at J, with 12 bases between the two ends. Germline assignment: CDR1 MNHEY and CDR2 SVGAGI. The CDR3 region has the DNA TGTGCCAGCAGTTACTCCGTTGGGGGGTCCTATGGCTACACCTTC. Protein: CASSYSVGGSYGYTF.

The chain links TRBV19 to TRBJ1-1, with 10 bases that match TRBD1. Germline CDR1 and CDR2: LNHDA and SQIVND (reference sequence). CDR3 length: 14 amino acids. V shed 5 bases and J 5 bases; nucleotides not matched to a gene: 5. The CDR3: CASSDRGRGTEAFF. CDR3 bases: TGTGCCAGTAGTGACAGGGGGCGCGGGACTGAAGCTTTCTTT.

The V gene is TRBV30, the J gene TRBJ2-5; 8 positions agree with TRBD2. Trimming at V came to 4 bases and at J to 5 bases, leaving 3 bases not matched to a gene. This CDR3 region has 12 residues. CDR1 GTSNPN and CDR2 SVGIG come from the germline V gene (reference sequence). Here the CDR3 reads CAWKLAGETQYF. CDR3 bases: TGTGCCTGGAAGTTAGCGGGGGAGACCCAGTACTTC.

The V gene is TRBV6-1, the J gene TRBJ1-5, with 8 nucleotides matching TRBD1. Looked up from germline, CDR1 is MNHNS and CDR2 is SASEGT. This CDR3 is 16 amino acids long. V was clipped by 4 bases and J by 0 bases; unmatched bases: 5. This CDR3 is CASSGQGSYSNQPQHF. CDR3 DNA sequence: TGTGCCAGCAGTGGACAGGGGTCCTATAGCAATCAGCCCCAGCATTTT.

The CDR3: CASSQGTGAAGNTIYF. In DNA, the CDR3 is TGTGCCAGCAGCCAAGGAACAGGGGCAGCTGGAAACACCATATATTTT. This chain links TRBV14 with TRBJ1-3; 7 nucleotides agree with TRBD1. The germline V gene encodes CDR1 SGHDN and CDR2 FVKESK. The CDR3 has 16 amino acids. J was trimmed by 2 bases and V by 1 base; bases with no gene match: 5. Together with reference TRBV14 and TRBJ1-3, the CDR3 gives the full variable domain: EAGVTQFPSHSVIEKGQTVTLRCDPISGHDNLYWYRRVMGKEIKFLLHFVKESKQDESGMPNNRFLAERTGGTYSTLKVQPAELEDSGVYFCASSQGTGAAGNTIYFGEGSWLTVV.

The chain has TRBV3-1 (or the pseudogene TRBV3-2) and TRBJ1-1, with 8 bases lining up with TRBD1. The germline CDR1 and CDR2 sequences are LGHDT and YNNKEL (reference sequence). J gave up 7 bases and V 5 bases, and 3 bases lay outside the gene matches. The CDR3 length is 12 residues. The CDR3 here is CASSLTGDEAFF. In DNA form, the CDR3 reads TGTGCCAGCAGCTTGACAGGGGATGAAGCTTTCTTT.

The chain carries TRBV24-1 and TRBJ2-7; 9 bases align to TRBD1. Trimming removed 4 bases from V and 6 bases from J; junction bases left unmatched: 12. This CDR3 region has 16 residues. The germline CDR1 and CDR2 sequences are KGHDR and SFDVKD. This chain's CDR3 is CATSDSGDRGLGEQYF. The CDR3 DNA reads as TGTGCCACCAGTGACTCTGGCGACAGGGGGTTAGGCGAGCAGTACTTC.